The 29 T cell receptor beta chains reported below all come from one sample, sequenced in a study of beta chain features in type 1 diabetes. cDNA synthesis used the whole RNA isolate, giving expressed TCRB sequences. Assay: immunoSEQ multiplex PCR; the TCRdb copy retains only in-frame clones and omits some. Among about 400,000 clones, 10% to 15% were seen once, and the ten largest hold about 0.01%. These TCRs' antigens remain unknown. General observations from the study: TCRB CDR3s from Type 1 diabetes patients were moderately but significantly shorter in all four CD4+ subsets.

The sequencing input was naive CD4+ T cells from blood. Receptors were obtained from a woman between 18 and 30 years old with type 1 diabetes.

The chain joins TRBV5-1 to TRBJ2-7; 8 bases are shared with TRBD2. The length of the CDR3 is 15 residues. Germline trimming cut 0 bases from V and 4 bases from J; bases unmatched to any gene: 6. Germline V gene lookup returns CDR1 SGHRS and CDR2 YFSETQ. The CDR3 sequence: CASSLGSGSVYEQYF. The CDR3, as DNA: TGCGCCAGCAGCTTGGGAAGCGGGAGTGTATACGAGCAGTACTTC.

With respect to this clone: Mismatch with germline at one junction end may stem from a read error. This chain connects TRBV7-9 to TRBJ1-2; TRBD1 agrees at 7 bases. Germline V gene lookup returns CDR1 SEHNR and CDR2 FQNEAQ (reference sequence). The CDR3 runs to 11 residues. The CDR3, as DNA: TGTGCCAGCAGCTTAGTAGGGGGCCTCCTCTTC. It translates to CASSLVGGLLF.

This clone has only one observation. V usage is TRBV15 and J usage is TRBJ1-5, with D perhaps TRBD1 (6 bases). Trimming left V 5 bases short and J 4 bases short, with 12 bases between. Germline-derived CDR1 and CDR2 are LNHNV and YYDKDF (reference sequence). This CDR3 has 14 amino acids. The CDR3 loop reads CATSPRTGNQPQHF. For the CDR3, the DNA is TGTGCCACCAGCCCCCGTACAGGGAATCAGCCCCAGCATTTT.

The CDR3 loop is CASSPGTGTEQYF. CDR3 sequence (DNA): TGTGCCAGCTCCCCTGGGACAGGGACCGAGCAGTACTTC. The V and J genes are TRBV18 and TRBJ2-7; 9 nucleotides line up with TRBD1. With 6 bases clipped from V and 6 bases from J, the junction kept 6 bases outside the gene matches. This CDR3 spans 13 amino acids. Germline CDR1 and CDR2: KGHSH and LQKENI.

The chain couples TRBV2 to TRBJ1-2, with 9 nucleotides matching TRBD1. Trimming took 11 bases from V and 8 from J; bases not matched to a gene: 9. The CDR3 is 12 amino acids. In germline, CDR1 is SNHLY, CDR2 FYNNEI. Here the CDR3 DNA reads TGTGCCGGAACAGGGGGCCGGGGAGGCTACACCTTC. The encoded protein is CAGTGGRGGYTF.

The sample holds a few counts of this clone. The V and J genes are TRBV9 and TRBJ1-2; the match to TRBD1 covers 7 bases. This CDR3 has 15 amino acids. V gave up 3 bases and J gave up 4 bases; unmatched junction bases: 9. Germline V gives CDR1 SGDLS, CDR2 YYNGEE. The CDR3: CASSGGGGQIYGYTF. The CDR3, as DNA: TGTGCCAGCAGCGGAGGTGGGGGACAGATCTATGGCTACACCTTC.

J is TRBJ2-7 and V is TRBV18, with 10 bases identical to TRBD1. This CDR3 comprises 14 residues. V gave up 6 bases and J gave up 0 bases; unmatched junction bases: 2. In germline, CDR1 is KGHSH, CDR2 LQKENI. The CDR3 sequence is CASSGQGSSYEQYF. The CDR3 DNA sequence: TGTGCCAGCTCGGGACAGGGGAGCTCCTACGAGCAGTACTTC.

The chain joins TRBV2 to TRBJ1-1; 8 nucleotides align to TRBD1. After removal of 4 bases from V and 1 base from J, the junction contained 2 bases not matched to a gene. The CDR3 loop spans 14 amino acids. The germline CDR1 and CDR2 sequences are SNHLY and FYNNEI. The CDR3 nucleotides read TGTGCCAGCAGTGGTGGACAGGGGAACACTGAAGCTTTCTTT. Its protein is CASSGGQGNTEAFF.

The chain uses TRBV30 and TRBJ2-3, with a weak D call TRBD2 (5 bases). V shed 4 bases and J shed 2 bases, with 13 bases lying between them. This CDR3 region has 14 residues. Germline CDR1 reads GTSNPN; CDR2 reads SVGIG (reference sequence). The CDR3: CAWTVGGSTDTQYF. In nucleotides, the CDR3 is TGTGCCTGGACCGTCGGCGGGTCCACAGATACGCAGTATTTT.

This clone was seen a few times. The chain has TRBV19 and TRBJ1-6; 10 bases are shared with TRBD1. The CDR3 spans 15 residues. The germline CDR1 and CDR2 sequences are LNHDA and SQIVND (reference sequence). V dropped 9 bases and J dropped 9; count of bases not matched to a gene: 11. Here the CDR3 DNA reads TGTGCCAGAGAGACCGGGACAGGGGTTTGTTCACCCCTCCACTTT. Translating gives CARETGTGVCSPLHF. Full variable domain (missing parts from reference TRBV19 and TRBJ1-6): DGGITQSPKYLFRKEGQNVTLSCEQNLNHDAMYWYRQDPGQGLRLIYYSQIVNDFQKGDIAEGYSVSREKKESFPLTVTSAQKNPTAFYLCARETGTGVCSPLHFGNGTRLTVT.

This clone was seen only a few times. The V gene is TRBV30, the J gene TRBJ1-2; tentatively, D is TRBD1 (6 bases). The germline V and J ends were trimmed by 1 base and 5 bases, with 14 bases remaining between them. The CDR3 length is 14 residues. Germline CDR1 reads GTSNPN; CDR2 reads SVGIG (reference sequence). This CDR3 is CAWSERGGIYGYTF. CDR3 in DNA: TGTGCCTGGAGTGAGAGGGGGGGGATTTATGGCTACACCTTC.

The chain uses TRBV5-6 and TRBJ1-2, with TRBD1 identical over 10 bases. J was trimmed by 5 bases and V by 3 bases; bases with no gene match: 7. This CDR3 region has 15 residues. Germline V gives CDR1 SGHDT, CDR2 YYEEEE. This CDR3 reads CASSSPGQGNYGYTF. The DNA of the CDR3 is TGTGCCAGCAGCTCACCGGGACAGGGGAATTATGGCTACACCTTC.

This clone was picked up a small number of times. The rearrangement uses TRBV18 and TRBJ2-7, with a possible D match to TRBD1 (5 bases). Per germline, CDR1 KGHSH and CDR2 LQKENI. This CDR3 contains 12 residues. Trimming took 5 bases from V and 3 from J, leaving 8 bases between them. CDR3 amino acids: CASSIRVYEQYF. Here the CDR3 DNA reads TGTGCCAGCTCAATCAGGGTCTACGAGCAGTACTTC.

This clone was observed a few times. The genes are TRBV20-1 and TRBJ1-1, with a tentative D call TRBD1 (5 bases). Between the trimmed V and J ends, which lost 4 bases and 6 bases, there was a span of 9 bases. From germline, CDR1 is DFQATT and CDR2 SNEGSKA (reference sequence). The CDR3 consists of 11 residues. CDR3 sequence (DNA): TGCAGTGCTACAGGGAGGGCTGAAGCTTTCTTT. Its protein is CSATGRAEAFF.

This clone has just a few counts. CDR3 in DNA: TGTGCCAGCAGCACACACAGGGGAAACACTGAAGCTTTCTTT. Its protein product is CASSTHRGNTEAFF. J is TRBJ1-1 and V is TRBV11-3; 7 bases are shared with TRBD1. V dropped 5 bases and J dropped 2; count of bases not matched to a gene: 5. Germline V gives CDR1 SGHNT, CDR2 YENEEA. The CDR3 covers 14 residues.

The chain carries TRBV7-2 and TRBJ2-5; TRBD1 agrees at 9 bases. CDR3 size: 16 residues. CDR1 is SGHTA, CDR2 FQGNSA, per germline. The V gene end was trimmed by 0 bases and the J gene end by 5 bases; junction bases not matched to a gene: 7. The CDR3, as DNA: TGTGCCAGCAGCTTAGCTGGGACAGGGAAGAGGGAGACCCAGTACTTC. Protein sequence: CASSLAGTGKRETQYF.

This clone was picked up a small number of times. The chain couples TRBV7-2 to TRBJ2-6, with 9 bases fitting TRBD1. V lost 5 bases and J lost 1; bases outside the gene matches: 9. Per germline, CDR1 SGHTA and CDR2 FQGNSA. The CDR3 is 18 amino acids. The CDR3 DNA sequence: TGTGCCAGCAGCGCCTTAACAGGGGGCGGTTCTGGGGCCAACGTCCTGACTTTC. This sequence encodes CASSALTGGGSGANVLTF.

The genes are TRBV2 and TRBJ2-5; D gene ambiguous. V was pared by 3 bases and J by 7 bases, with 12 bases between. Per the germline V gene, CDR1 is SNHLY and CDR2 is FYNNEI. This CDR3 comprises 13 residues. The CDR3 loop is CASSEGRLGTQYF. The CDR3 DNA is TGTGCCAGCAGTGAGGGCCGTCTGGGGACCCAGTACTTC.

This clone was seen a handful of times. The CDR3 spells CASSDVVGGSYNEQFF. CDR3 nucleotides: TGTGCCAGCAGTGACGTAGTAGGGGGCTCATACAATGAGCAGTTCTTC. V gene TRBV2 combines with J gene TRBJ2-1, with 7 bases lining up with TRBD1. The trim removed 3 bases at V and 4 bases at J, leaving 9 bases unmatched. Germline V gene data show CDR1 as SNHLY and CDR2 as FYNNEI. The CDR3 sequence is 16 residues long.

The genes are TRBV7-8 and TRBJ2-1; 7 bases agree with TRBD1. The CDR3 contains 13 residues. Germline CDR1 and CDR2: SGHVS and FQNEAQ. With 5 bases clipped from V and 9 bases from J, the junction kept 7 bases outside the gene matches. CDR3 region: CASSVQGMGEQFF. Written as DNA, the CDR3 is TGTGCCAGCAGCGTACAGGGGATGGGTGAGCAGTTCTTC.

This clone has only a few counts. J is TRBJ2-3 and V is TRBV6-6; D gene ambiguous. CDR3 length: 11 amino acids. Trimming took 6 bases from V and 8 from J, leaving 9 bases between them. CDR1 and CDR2 from the germline V gene are MNHNY and SVGAGI (reference sequence). CDR3 in amino acids: CASSSPGTQYF. Written as DNA, the CDR3 is TGTGCCAGCAGCTCACCCGGTACGCAGTATTTT.

The chain is built from TRBV7-6 and TRBJ2-1; 8 bases agree with TRBD2. There are 15 residues in the CDR3. Germline assignment: CDR1 SGHVS and CDR2 FNYEAQ. The J segment lost 1 base and the V segment lost 5 bases, leaving 4 bases of the junction unmatched. CDR3 amino acids: CASSLRLASYNEQFF. In DNA, the CDR3 is TGTGCCAGCAGCCTACGACTAGCGTCCTACAATGAGCAGTTCTTC.

The J gene is TRBJ2-1, the V gene TRBV18; a weak D match, TRBD2 (5 bases). This CDR3 is 15 amino acids long. The germline V and J ends were trimmed by 4 bases and 3 bases, with 13 bases remaining between them. Germline-derived CDR1 and CDR2 are KGHSH and LQKENI. The CDR3 region is CASSRPSAGYNEQFF. CDR3 DNA sequence: TGTGCCAGCTCACGACCATCGGCGGGCTACAATGAGCAGTTCTTC.

J is TRBJ1-1 and V is TRBV7-9, with 7 bases fitting TRBD1. The trim removed 1 base at V and 8 bases at J, leaving 1 base unmatched. Per germline, CDR1 SEHNR and CDR2 FQNEAQ (reference sequence). This CDR3 region has 12 residues. The CDR3 nucleotides read TGTGCCAGCAGCTTAGGGGACAGAGAAGCTTTCTTT. Amino acids: CASSLGDREAFF.

The chain recombines TRBV5-1 with TRBJ2-1; TRBD2 agrees at 10 bases. This CDR3 has 14 amino acids. Trimming took 2 bases from V and 5 from J; bases not matched to a gene: 1. CDR1 is SGHRS and CDR2 is YFSETQ in the germline V gene. CDR3 loop: CASSFTSGNNEQFF. The CDR3, as DNA: TGCGCCAGCAGCTTCACTAGCGGGAACAATGAGCAGTTCTTC.

The rearrangement uses TRBV4-3 and TRBJ2-1; D unresolved. Germline CDR1 and CDR2: LGHNA and YSLEER. The CDR3 is made up of 15 amino acids. Trimming left V 1 base short and J 6 bases short, with 13 bases between. Here the CDR3 DNA reads TGCGCCAGCAGCCAAGTCGACCGAGACTCCAATGAGCAGTTCTTC. Translation gives CASSQVDRDSNEQFF.

The genes are TRBV2 and TRBJ2-2, with 9 bases fitting TRBD1. The germline CDR1 and CDR2 sequences are SNHLY and FYNNEI. The length of the CDR3 is 14 residues. The junction had 7 bases not matched to a gene; V was cut back by 7 bases and J by 7 bases. This CDR3 is CASTRQGVNGELFF. CDR3 nucleotides: TGTGCCAGCACTAGACAGGGGGTTAACGGGGAGCTGTTTTTT.

V usage is TRBV18 and J usage is TRBJ1-2, with a weak D call TRBD1 (5 bases). Trimming left V 5 bases short and J 7 bases short, with 17 bases between. This CDR3 has 14 amino acids. Looked up from germline, CDR1 is KGHSH and CDR2 is LQKENI. CDR3 loop: CASSSTDSFGGYTF. The CDR3 DNA sequence: TGTGCCAGCTCATCGACAGATTCCTTCGGTGGCTACACCTTC. Complete variable domain (other parts from reference TRBV18 and TRBJ1-2): NAGVMQNPRHLVRRRGQEARLRCSPMKGHSHVYWYRQLPEEGLKFMVYLQKENIIDESGMPKERFSAEFPKEGPSILRIQQVVRGDSAAYFCASSSTDSFGGYTFGSGTRLTVV.

This rearrangement joins TRBV13 to TRBJ2-7; 10 bases align to TRBD1. CDR1 and CDR2 from the germline V gene are PRHDT and FYEKMQ (reference sequence). The CDR3 length is 15 residues. Trimming at V came to 3 bases and at J to 6 bases, leaving 8 bases not matched to a gene. The CDR3 coding sequence is TGTGCCAGCAGCTTCCCAGGGACAGGGGAGAGCGAGCAGTACTTC. It yields the protein CASSFPGTGESEQYF.